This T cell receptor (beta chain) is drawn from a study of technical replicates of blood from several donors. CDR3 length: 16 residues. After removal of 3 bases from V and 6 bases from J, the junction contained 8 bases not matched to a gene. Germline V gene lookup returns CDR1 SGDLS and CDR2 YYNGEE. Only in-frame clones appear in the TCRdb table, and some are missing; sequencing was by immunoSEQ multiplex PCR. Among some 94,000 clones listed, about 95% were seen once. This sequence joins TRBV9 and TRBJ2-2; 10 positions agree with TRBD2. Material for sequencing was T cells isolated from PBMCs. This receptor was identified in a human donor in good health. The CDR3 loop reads CASSAGLALEAGELFF. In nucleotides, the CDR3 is TGTGCCAGCAGCGCGGGACTAGCGCTTGAGGCCGGGGAGCTGTTTTTT.